Listed here is a single TCR beta chain. The data were obtained in a study of T cell changes during pregnancy in multiple sclerosis. V was pared by 6 bases and J by 11 bases, with 19 bases between. The CDR3 length is 13 residues. Germline-derived CDR1 and CDR2 are MRHNA and SNTAGT. Measured with immunoSEQ multiplex PCR; TCRdb has only the in-frame clones, and not every one. The sample holds approximately 30,000 clones; 90% are singletons and the top ten take over 8.5%. The sample consisted of CD8+ T cells from peripheral blood mononuclear cells, taken before pregnancy. The TCR was taken from a female donor with multiple sclerosis, enrolled in a pregnancy study. The chain carries TRBV6-4 and TRBJ1-2; a possible D gene is TRBD1 (6 bases). CDR3 residues: CASSPDSLTGYTF. Written as DNA, the CDR3 is TGTGCCAGCAGCCCGGACAGTTTAACTGGTTACACCTTC.